These 29 T cell receptor beta chains came from one sample sequenced in a study of shared clonotypes between healthy human individuals. Clones were read by immunoSEQ multiplex PCR, and TCRdb kept only the in-frame ones, dropping some. In the table there are a few hundred thousand clones, around 77% of which are singletons. Specimen: PBMCs. These TCRs come from a woman in her thirties or forties in good health. Some clones in this sample may be carry-over from other donors' samples.

J is TRBJ1-3 and V is TRBV11-3; D tentatively reads TRBD1 or TRBD2 (5 bases each). Gene TRBJ2-2 matches the end of the DNA better, so the J call may be wrong. Per germline, CDR1 SGHNT and CDR2 YENEEA. The CDR3 extends over 14 amino acids. DNA for the CDR3: TGTGCCAGCAGCTTAGGGGGGATCGCCGGGGAGCTGTTTTTT. It encodes CASSLGGIAGELFF.

This clone has at least ten counts. V is TRBV10-3 and J is TRBJ1-3; D uncertain. There are 12 residues in the CDR3. V lost 6 bases and J 7 bases, leaving 10 bases between the germline ends. Germline V gene sequence: CDR1 ENHRY, CDR2 SYGVKD. The CDR3 sequence: CAISPEMNTIYF. In nucleotides, the CDR3 is TGTGCCATCAGCCCCGAGATGAACACCATATATTTT.

This clone has more than one count but fewer than ten. A read error may account for a junction end that differs from germline. The CDR3 DNA reads TGTGCCTGGAGCCTCGGACCAAACACCGGGGGGCTGTTTTTT. It translates to CAWSLGPNTGGLFF. The J gene is TRBJ2-2, the V gene TRBV30; D is possibly TRBD2 (6 bases). The CDR3 covers 14 residues. The V gene's germline CDR1 is GTSNPN and CDR2 SVGIG (reference sequence).

Regarding this clone: The sample holds other DNA sequences that translate to the same CDR3. J is TRBJ2-2 and V is TRBV2; D may be TRBD1 (6 bases). Germline CDR1 reads SNHLY; CDR2 reads FYNNEI. V gave up 2 bases and J gave up 4 bases, with 8 bases separating them. The CDR3 contains 14 residues. CDR3: CASSELGGTGELFF. The CDR3 bases are TGTGCCAGCAGTGAATTAGGGGGCACCGGGGAGCTGTTTTTT. Filled out from reference TRBV2 and TRBJ2-2, the complete variable domain reads EPEVTQTPSHQVTQMGQEVILRCVPISNHLYFYWYRQILGQKVEFLVSFYNNEISEKSEIFDDQFSVERPDGSNFTLKIRSTKLEDSAMYFCASSELGGTGELFFGEGSRLTVL.

The gene calls are TRBV6-1 and TRBJ1-2; 7 nucleotides agree with TRBD1. The ends lost 4 bases at V and 4 bases at J; junction bases unmatched: 6. Looked up from germline, CDR1 is MNHNS and CDR2 is SASEGT. The CDR3 is made up of 14 amino acids. CDR3 bases: TGTGCCAGCAGTGGCCCGACAGGGACCTATGGCTACACCTTC. Translation gives CASSGPTGTYGYTF.

The chain is built from TRBV7-8 and TRBJ2-1; perhaps TRBD2 as D (6 bases). The CDR3 covers 16 residues. Germline-derived CDR1 and CDR2 are SGHVS and FQNEAQ. Between the trimmed V and J ends, which lost 5 bases and 0 bases, there was a span of 14 bases. DNA of the CDR3: TGTGCCAGCAGCCGTGGATGGGGAGGCTCCTACAATGAGCAGTTCTTC. This encodes CASSRGWGGSYNEQFF.

The V call is TRBV11-2, the J call TRBJ2-5; a weak D match, TRBD1 (5 bases). CDR3 size: 13 residues. Looked up from germline, CDR1 is SGHAT and CDR2 is FQNNGV. Trimming removed 3 bases from V and 5 bases from J, with 10 bases in between. The CDR3 region has the DNA TGTGCCAGCAGCTTGGACACCCCGGAGACCCAGTACTTC. The encoded protein is CASSLDTPETQYF.

This clone was picked up many times. Other nucleotide sequences in the sample specify the same CDR3. This chain joins TRBV5-1 and TRBJ2-1, with D maybe TRBD1 (5 bases). V lost 7 bases, J lost 4 bases, and 15 bases lay in between. The CDR3 is 14 residues long. Germline V gene sequence: CDR1 SGHRS, CDR2 YFSETQ. CDR3 sequence reads: CASGAAPSYNEQFF. CDR3 DNA: TGCGCCAGCGGGGCCGCCCCTTCATACAATGAGCAGTTCTTC.

V usage is TRBV27 and J usage is TRBJ2-7, with D possibly being TRBD1 or TRBD2 (5 bases each). This CDR3 has 15 residues. V lost 6 bases to trimming and J lost 2 bases, with 17 bases between them. Germline assignment: CDR1 MNHEY and CDR2 SMNVEV (reference sequence). The CDR3 region has the DNA TGTGCCAGCAGATCTGTGGGGGTAGGCGCCTACGAGCAGTACTTC. Protein product: CASRSVGVGAYEQYF.

V gene TRBV11-3 combines with J gene TRBJ2-7; no clear D. Germline V gene data show CDR1 as SGHNT and CDR2 as YENEEA. This CDR3 comprises 14 residues. Deletions cut 5 bases from V and 0 bases from J, with 11 bases between. CDR3 DNA: TGTGCCAGCAGCCACGGACCTTACTCCTACGAGCAGTACTTC. Translation gives CASSHGPYSYEQYF. The entire variable domain, with the rest obtained from reference TRBV11-3 and TRBJ2-7, is as follows: EAGVVQSPRYKIIEKKQPVAFWCNPISGHNTLYWYLQNLGQGPELLIRYENEEAVDDSQLPKDRFSAERLKGVDSTLKIQPAELGDSAVYLCASSHGPYSYEQYFGPGTRLTVT.

The chain has TRBV20-1 and TRBJ2-5; maybe TRBD1 (6 bases). CDR3 length: 11 amino acids. The ends were cut back, 6 bases at V and 2 bases at J, with 7 bases in the middle. The germline CDR1 and CDR2 sequences are DFQATT and SNEGSKA (reference sequence). The chain's CDR3 is CSADRQETQYF. For the CDR3, the DNA is TGCAGTGCGGACAGACAAGAGACCCAGTACTTC.

In its sample, this clone was seen a few times. V is TRBV29-1 and J is TRBJ2-3; TRBD1 aligns across 7 bases. CDR1 and CDR2 (germline): SQVTM, ANQGSEA. CDR3 length: 11 residues. V dropped 3 bases and J dropped 6; count of bases not matched to a gene: 0. As DNA, the CDR3 is TGCAGCGTTGACAGGGGGGATACGCAGTATTTT. This translates into CSVDRGDTQYF.

Of note for this clone: One base away lies a much larger clone, so this may be a sequencing read error. The identical CDR3 is also encoded by other nucleotide sequences in the sample. V gene TRBV4-1 combines with J gene TRBJ1-2; D is unclear. V lost 2 bases to trimming and J lost 6 bases, with 13 bases between them. Germline V gene lookup returns CDR1 MGHRA and CDR2 YSYEKL. CDR3 length equals 14 residues. In nucleotides, the CDR3 is TGCGCCAGCAGCCAAAACAGAGGAGCGGATGGCTACACCTTC. Residues: CASSQNRGADGYTF.

This rearrangement joins TRBV5-4 to TRBJ2-5; 9 bases are shared with TRBD2. CDR3 length: 16 residues. The J segment lost 5 bases and the V segment lost 0 bases, leaving 8 bases of the junction unmatched. CDR1 and CDR2 (germline): SGHNT, YYREEE (reference sequence). The CDR3 nucleotides read TGTGCCAGCAGCTTGGCGGGTAGCGGGAGTCGGGAGACCCAGTACTTC. Its protein is CASSLAGSGSRETQYF.

V gene TRBV6-1 combines with J gene TRBJ2-5; no clear D gene. This CDR3 is 12 amino acids long. The germline CDR1 and CDR2 sequences are MNHNS and SASEGT. V was trimmed by 2 bases and J by 5 bases, leaving 6 bases between them. The CDR3 sequence is CASSERPETQYF. CDR3 DNA: TGTGCCAGCAGTGAAAGGCCGGAGACCCAGTACTTC.

The table lists this clone with many counts. Different DNA sequences within this sample yield the same CDR3. The CDR3: CASSTAGGAIYEQYF. CDR3 in DNA: TGTGCCAGCAGTACGGCGGGGGGCGCAATATACGAGCAGTACTTC. The rearrangement joins TRBV5-6 to TRBJ2-7; 8 bases are a match to TRBD2. The CDR3 runs 15 residues. J gave up 4 bases and V 5 bases, and 11 bases lay outside the gene matches. Germline values: CDR1 SGHDT, CDR2 YYEEEE.

This clone was seen just once. Just one base apart from a much larger clone, this may be a read error. CDR3 sequence: CASSVQGQLSEQYF. The CDR3 DNA reads as TGTGCCAGCAGTGTTCAGGGCCAGTTATCCGAGCAGTACTTC. The chain is built from TRBV2 and TRBJ2-7; D possibly corresponds to TRBD1 (5 bases). Germline V gene data show CDR1 as SNHLY and CDR2 as FYNNEI. V was clipped by 4 bases and J by 6 bases, with 16 bases between them. The CDR3 length is 14 residues.

The chain is built from TRBV30 and TRBJ1-5; D might be TRBD1 (5 bases). Trimming took off 0 bases at V and 0 bases at J, with 9 bases between the two ends. The CDR3 sequence is 15 residues long. Germline V gene lookup returns CDR1 GTSNPN and CDR2 SVGIG (reference sequence). Written as DNA, the CDR3 is TGTGCCTGGAGTGTACGAGGGGATAGCAATCAGCCCCAGCATTTT. It encodes CAWSVRGDSNQPQHF. Together with reference TRBV30 and TRBJ1-5, the CDR3 gives the full variable domain: SQTIHQWPATLVQPVGSPLSLECTVEGTSNPNLYWYRQAAGRGLQLLFYSVGIGQISSEVPQNLSASRPQDRQFILSSKKLLLSDSGFYLCAWSVRGDSNQPQHFGDGTRLSIL.

The chain joins TRBV28 to TRBJ1-2, with 7 bases matching TRBD1. The CDR3 length is 14 residues. The V gene's germline CDR1 is MDHEN and CDR2 SYDVKM. The trim removed 2 bases at V and 5 bases at J, leaving 5 bases unmatched. The CDR3, as DNA: TGTGCCAGCAGTTTACCCCGGGACAGTTATGGCTACACCTTC. Translating it yields CASSLPRDSYGYTF.

The rearrangement joins TRBV19 to TRBJ1-4; 7 bases map to TRBD1. The CDR3 loop spans 18 amino acids. Germline V gene sequence: CDR1 LNHDA, CDR2 SQIVND (reference sequence). V was pared by 0 bases and J by 3 bases, with 10 bases of the junction left unmatched. CDR3 residues: CASSIDLAQTGPNEKLFF. CDR3 DNA: TGTGCCAGTAGTATAGATCTAGCACAGACAGGGCCTAATGAAAAACTGTTTTTT.

CDR3 amino acids: CASSTAQGNQPQHF. In DNA form, the CDR3 reads TGTGCCAGCAGCACGGCGCAGGGGAATCAGCCCCAGCATTTT. The gene calls are TRBV6-6 and TRBJ1-5; tentatively, D is TRBD1 (6 bases). Per germline, CDR1 MNHNY and CDR2 SVGAGI (reference sequence). The CDR3 is made up of 14 amino acids. V was cut by 6 bases and J by 4 bases, with 13 bases left in between.

This clone was picked up a small number of times. The chain carries TRBV7-2 and TRBJ1-2; 7 nucleotides match TRBD1. V was clipped by 5 bases and J by 4 bases; unmatched bases: 7. The germline V gene has CDR1 SGHTA and CDR2 FQGNSA. The CDR3 extends over 14 amino acids. CDR3 protein: CASSRPWTGYGYTF. The CDR3 region has the DNA TGTGCCAGCAGCCGACCGTGGACAGGCTATGGCTACACCTTC.

The chain links TRBV5-1 to TRBJ1-5, with 8 bases aligning to TRBD1. The germline V gene encodes CDR1 SGHRS and CDR2 YFSETQ. The CDR3 consists of 15 residues. After removal of 4 bases from V and 4 bases from J, the junction contained 7 bases not matched to a gene. The CDR3 DNA sequence: TGCGCCAGCAGCGTTGGACAGGGCAGTAATCAGCCCCAGCATTTT. It translates to CASSVGQGSNQPQHF.

CDR3 in DNA: TGCAGCGGTCAACAGAACACTGAAGCTTTCTTT. This sequence encodes CSGQQNTEAFF. This sequence joins TRBV29-1 and TRBJ1-1; D is unresolved. V was clipped by 7 bases and J by 1 base, with 7 bases between them. The CDR3 contains 11 residues. Germline loops: CDR1 SQVTM, CDR2 ANQGSEA.

The rearrangement joins TRBV6-5 to TRBJ2-3; 8 bases are a match to TRBD2. Germline V gives CDR1 MNHEY, CDR2 SVGAGI. The CDR3 extends over 15 amino acids. J gave up 5 bases and V 10 bases, and 14 bases lay outside the gene matches. CDR3 sequence (DNA): TGTGCCACTGCCTACGACGGGAGGGCCAGAGATACGCAGTATTTT. It translates to CATAYDGRARDTQYF.

A word on this clone: A read error is possible here, since a much larger clone lies one base away. The CDR3 is CSVTVGLDTEASF. The CDR3 DNA follows: TGCAGCGTCACAGTAGGGTTAGACACTGAAGCTTCCTTT. The chain couples TRBV29-1 to TRBJ1-1; D not resolved. Germline values: CDR1 SQVTM, CDR2 ANQGSEA. This CDR3 spans 13 amino acids.

Ten or more counts support this clone. The chain carries TRBV4-3 and TRBJ2-5, with a tentative D call TRBD2 (5 bases). The J call is doubtful: the DNA matches TRBJ2-7 better. The CDR3 extends over 13 amino acids. Germline V gene data show CDR1 as LGHNA and CDR2 as YSLEER. The CDR3 loop is CASSQGGYYEQYF. The CDR3 nucleotides read TGCGCCAGCAGCCAAGGAGGGTACTACGAGCAGTACTTC.

CDR3 in DNA: TGCGCCAGCAGCCAAGAGTTGGGGTCGCGTGAGCAGTACTTC. Translated, it gives CASSQELGSREQYF. The chain uses TRBV4-3 and TRBJ2-7; no firm D call. CDR3 length: 14 residues. The V end was cut by 0 bases, the J end by 7 bases, with 13 bases between. CDR1 LGHNA and CDR2 YSLEER come from the germline V gene.

The V and J genes are TRBV2 and TRBJ2-3; 10 bases are shared with TRBD2. This CDR3 comprises 13 residues. Germline V gene lookup returns CDR1 SNHLY and CDR2 FYNNEI. The trim removed 11 bases at V and 3 bases at J, leaving 5 bases unmatched. The CDR3 sequence is CAGAGGPTDTQYF. The DNA of the CDR3 is TGTGCCGGAGCGGGAGGGCCTACAGATACGCAGTATTTT.